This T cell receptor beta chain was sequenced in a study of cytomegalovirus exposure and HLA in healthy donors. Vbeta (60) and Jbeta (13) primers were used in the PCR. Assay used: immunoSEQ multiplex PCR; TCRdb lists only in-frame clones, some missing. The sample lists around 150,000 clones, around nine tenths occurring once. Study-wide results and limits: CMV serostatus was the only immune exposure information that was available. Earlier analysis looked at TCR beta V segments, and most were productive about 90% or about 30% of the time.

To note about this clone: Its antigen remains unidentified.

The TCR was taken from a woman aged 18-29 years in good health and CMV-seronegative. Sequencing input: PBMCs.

The CDR3 reads CASSLSGTGDTEAFF. The DNA of the CDR3 is TGTGCCAGCAGCCTATCCGGGACAGGGGACACTGAAGCTTTCTTT. The chain links TRBV6-5 to TRBJ1-1, with TRBD1 matching over 10 bases. Germline V gene lookup returns CDR1 MNHEY and CDR2 SVGAGI. V dropped 6 bases and J dropped 3; count of bases not matched to a gene: 7. The CDR3 has 15 residues.